Included here is one TCR beta chain sequence, with context. What this receptor recognizes is not known. No qualities accompany the bases; no much larger clone lies one base away. The germline V gene supplies CDR1 SGDLS and CDR2 YYNGEE. The CDR3, cysteine through phenylalanine, is 16 amino acids long. Only CDR3 DNA remains: 48 bases, in frame from the first base. V drops 0 bases and J drops 7 bases, leaving 17 bases in between. The record originates from a study of post-analysis software for immune sequencing data (dated by TCRdb to between 2015 and 2016). Background for the entire study: Recorded disease courses included relapsing-remitting, secondary progressive and progressive-relapsing multiple sclerosis, with some patients lacking subtype annotation. A subset of samples was prepared in parallel using single-end sample barcoding, then pooled and co-amplified after Illumina adapter ligation. The patient repertoires were set against 11 previously published healthy control repertoires from donors whose ages ranged from roughly 6 to 27 years.

The library was obtained by PCR. These reads were obtained on an Illumina HiSeq 2500. Unique molecular identifiers were incorporated into TCR beta cDNA libraries to reduce PCR and sequencing biases. Some 500,000 cDNA molecules were obtained for every 1 to 10 million input T cells, so each molecule roughly corresponded to one T cell. Patient libraries were prepared and sequenced with the same protocol used for the earlier healthy control dataset. Within a given batch, samples were prepared together, multiplexed and sequenced on the same HiSeq lane. The published analysis was carried out like this. MIGEC handled the raw barcoded reads, throwing out single-read molecular identifier groups before consensus assembly and CDR3 extraction. VDJtools was used for post-analysis of the clonotype tables, with diversity normalized by down-sampling every dataset to the smallest sample size. To correct batch-related cross-sample contamination, repertoire overlap clustering matched CDR3 amino acid sequences but not nucleotide sequences. Clones were called with MiXCR by TCRdb after fastp trimmed the public reads at Q25, and only in-frame beta chains were retained. Entries are consolidated by CDR3 protein sequence, retaining the most common genes and DNA. What appears here as the V and J calls and clone size reflects TCRdb's work, not the paper's. The sample table holds hundreds of thousands of distinct CDR3 sequences, of which around 64% were seen once. The leading ten clones occupy about 11% of the sample.

TCR beta repertoires were profiled from peripheral blood of 13 young patients with multiple sclerosis to demonstrate the VDJtools post-analysis software. The patients with multiple sclerosis were children and adolescents between about 6 and 17 years of age. The full study reports these points: Normalized Chao1 diversity was significantly lower in multiple sclerosis patients than controls, suggesting substantial peripheral T-cell clonal expansion. Significantly higher frequencies in patients than in controls were found for a handful of TRBV segments, including TRBV5-6, TRBV5-1 and TRBV20-1. When samples were clustered directly using the F measure, samples prepared in the same batch co-clustered strongly, which prompted a batch-effect correction. The multiple sclerosis patient group was slightly younger than the control group.

The clonotype comes from a girl aged 2-9 years with multiple sclerosis. The specimen sequenced was blood. This chain is built from TRBV9 and TRBJ2-1; a tentative D match to TRBD2 spans 7 bases. The nucleotides read TGTGCCAGCAGCGTAGAGGTGGGGGGGCCGGTTAATGAGCAGTTCTTC. Its translation is CASSVEVGGPVNEQFF. Extended through the reference TRBV9 and TRBJ2-1 proteins, this CDR3 yields the full variable domain: DSGVTQTPKHLITATGQRVTLRCSPRSGDLSVYWYQQSLDQGLQFLIQYYNGEERAKGNILERFSAQQFPDLHSELNLSSLELGDSALYFCASSVEVGGPVNEQFFGPGTRLTVL.